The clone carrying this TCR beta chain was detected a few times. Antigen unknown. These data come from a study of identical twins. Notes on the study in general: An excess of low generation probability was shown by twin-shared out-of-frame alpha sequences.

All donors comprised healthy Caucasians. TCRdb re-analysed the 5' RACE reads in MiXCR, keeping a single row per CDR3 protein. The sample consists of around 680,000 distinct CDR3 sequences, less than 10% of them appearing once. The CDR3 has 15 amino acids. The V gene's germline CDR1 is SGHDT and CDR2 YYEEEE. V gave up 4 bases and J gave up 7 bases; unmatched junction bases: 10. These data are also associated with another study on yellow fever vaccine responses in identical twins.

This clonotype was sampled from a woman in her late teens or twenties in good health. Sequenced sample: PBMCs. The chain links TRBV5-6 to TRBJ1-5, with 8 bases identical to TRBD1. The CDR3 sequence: CASSAGTGGGQPQHF. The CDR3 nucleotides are TGTGCCAGCAGCGCCGGTACAGGGGGAGGCCAGCCCCAGCATTTT. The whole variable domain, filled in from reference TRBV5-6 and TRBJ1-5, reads DAGVTQSPTHLIKTRGQQVTLRCSPKSGHDTVSWYQQALGQGPQFIFQYYEEEERQRGNFPDRFSGHQFPNYSSELNVNALLLGDSALYLCASSAGTGGGQPQHFGDGTRLSIL.